This T cell receptor (beta chain) was profiled in a study of identical twins. Trimming removed 3 bases at V and 7 bases at J, with 9 bases between. CDR3 size: 12 residues. Overall study findings and caveats: Out-of-frame alpha sequences common to twins were enriched for low generation probability.

This clonotype was observed a few times. What it binds is not known. TCRdb re-analysed the 5' RACE reads in MiXCR, keeping a single row per CDR3 protein. The repertoire includes about 240,000 distinct CDR3 sequences, over 9.5% of them detected once, and approximately 9.1% sits in the top ten. This clonotype was sampled from a man aged 50-59 years in good health. The V call is TRBV12-3 or TRBV12-4, the J call TRBJ1-1; no reliable D call. Sequenced input: memory T cells sorted from blood. Here the CDR3 reads CASSFNSGEAFF. The CDR3 DNA follows: TGTGCCAGCAGTTTTAATTCGGGTGAAGCTTTCTTT.